This is a list of T cell receptor beta chains from one sample in a study of cytotoxic CD8 clonotypes in ibrutinib-treated CLL. Method: immunoSEQ multiplex PCR; TCRdb's copy keeps in-frame clones and lacks some. This sample has 160,000 or so clones; more than 70% occur once, and the top ten carry roughly 3%. Sequenced here: PBMCs, sampled at disease progression, from a patient treated with ibrutinib. These receptors all stem from a human donor with chronic lymphocytic leukemia. Both conserved end residues are part of each CDR3. The D gene is left open where the match is weak. Rows may omit the clone size; those that give it use once, few, many or a size class.

abundance | len | j_gene | v_gene | d_gene | CDR3aa | CDR3nt
once | 14 | TRBJ2-7 | TRBV11-3 | . | CASSLGQTAYEQYF | TGTGCCAGCAGCTTAGGCCAGACAGCCTACGAGCAGTACTTC
. | 13 | TRBJ1-5 | TRBV6-5 | . | CASSYREGQPQHF | TGTGCCAGCAGTTACAGGGAGGGTCAGCCCCAGCATTTT
. | 14 | TRBJ2-5 | TRBV18 | . | CASSPPKYQETQYF | TGTGCCAGCTCACCACCTAAATACCAAGAGACCCAGTACTTC
. | 14 | TRBJ1-1 | TRBV7-9 | . | CASSFRDVNTEAFF | TGTGCCAGCAGCTTCCGGGACGTTAACACTGAAGCTTTCTTT
. | 15 | TRBJ2-3 | TRBV10-1 | . | CARKVGSSSTDTQYF | TGCGCCAGAAAAGTTGGGTCCTCTAGCACAGATACGCAGTATTTT
few | 14 | TRBJ1-2 | TRBV9 | TRBD1 | CASSVGQGERGYTF | TGTGCCAGCAGCGTCGGACAGGGGGAACGTGGCTACACCTTC
. | 16 | TRBJ1-3 | TRBV5-3 | TRBD1 | CARSTDRADSGNTIYF | TGTGCCAGAAGCACAGACAGGGCCGACTCTGGAAACACCATATATTTT
. | 13 | TRBJ2-7 | TRBV7-8 | . | CASGERNSYEQYF | TGTGCCAGCGGAGAGCGGAACTCCTACGAGCAGTACTTC
. | 14 | TRBJ1-3 | TRBV2 | TRBD1 | CASRDDRAGNTIYF | TGTGCCAGCAGGGACGACAGGGCTGGAAACACCATATATTTT
. | 16 | TRBJ1-2 | TRBV30 | . | CAWSVRGVGMNGGYTF | TGTGCCTGGAGTGTACGCGGAGTAGGGATGAATGGGGGCTACACCTTC
. | 14 | TRBJ2-3 | TRBV13 | . | CASLIAASTDTQYF | TGTGCCAGCCTGATAGCGGCTAGCACAGATACGCAGTATTTT
. | 15 | TRBJ1-2 | TRBV19 | . | CASTPGRNLFYGYTF | TGTGCCAGTACCCCGGGACGAAACCTCTTTTATGGCTACACCTTC
. | 15 | TRBJ1-1 | TRBV25-1 | . | CASQPGVSLNTEAFF | TGTGCCAGCCAGCCAGGGGTCAGCCTGAACACTGAAGCTTTCTTT
. | 15 | TRBJ2-1 | TRBV5-1 | TRBD1 | CASSLVQGARNEQFF | TGCGCCAGCAGCTTGGTCCAGGGGGCAAGGAATGAGCAGTTCTTC
. | 16 | TRBJ2-7 | TRBV7-9 | TRBD2 | CASSQVRLAGNAEQYF | TGTGCCAGCAGCCAAGTCCGACTAGCGGGTAATGCCGAGCAGTACTTC
few | 16 | TRBJ1-2 | TRBV7-2 | . | CASSSLDQGRIHGYTF | TGTGCCAGCAGCTCCTTGGACCAGGGGAGGATCCATGGCTACACCTTC
. | 14 | TRBJ1-1 | TRBV7-6 | . | CASSPHPTYTEAFF | TGTGCCAGCAGCCCCCACCCGACGTACACTGAAGCTTTCTTT
. | 13 | TRBJ2-1 | TRBV7-8 | . | CASSVVTYNEQFF | TGTGCCAGCAGCGTGGTTACCTACAATGAGCAGTTCTTC
. | 15 | TRBJ1-1 | TRBV6-5 | . | CASSSTGTMSSEAFF | TGTGCCAGCAGTTCGACAGGTACGATGAGTTCTGAAGCTTTCTTT
. | 13 | TRBJ2-7 | TRBV14 | . | CASSQGVPYEQYF | TGTGCCAGCAGCCAAGGTGTGCCTTACGAGCAGTACTTC
. | 13 | TRBJ2-5 | TRBV19 | . | CASSTRPWETQYF | TGTGCCAGTAGTACTCGACCCTGGGAGACCCAGTACTTC
. | 15 | TRBJ2-5 | TRBV2 | TRBD2 | CASSSGGGQRGTQYF | TGTGCCAGCAGTTCCGGGGGAGGGCAGAGGGGGACCCAGTACTTC
. | 15 | TRBJ2-1 | TRBV4-3 | . | CASSHGLGGYNEQFF | TGCGCCAGCAGCCATGGGTTGGGGGGTTACAATGAGCAGTTCTTC
. | 14 | TRBJ2-7 | TRBV4-1 | . | CASSHETSFGEQYF | TGCGCCAGCAGTCATGAGACTAGTTTTGGCGAGCAGTACTTC
. | 16 | TRBJ1-5 | TRBV14 | . | CASSLTLTESNQPQHF | TGTGCCAGCAGCCTTACCCTGACAGAGAGCAATCAGCCCCAGCATTTT
. | 14 | TRBJ1-2 | TRBV19 | . | CASRFWELNYGYTF | TGTGCCAGCCGTTTCTGGGAACTTAACTATGGCTACACCTTC